The rows below give T cell receptor beta chains drawn from one sample of a study of T-cell memory formation after mild COVID-19. One entry per CDR3 protein results from TCRdb running MiXCR on the 5' RACE reads. Seen here are hundreds of thousands of distinct CDR3 sequences, roughly 25% observed once, and the top ten hold roughly an eighth. Sequencing was done on a sample of PBMCs or a T cell subset sorted from them (not recorded which). The receptors come from an adult woman who had mild COVID-19 (a few samples of this study predate the infection). Cell type and time point are not known. Each CDR3 is given without its conserved first and last residue. D genes are given only for firm matches.

V: TRBV5-4
length: 13
D: TRBD1
J: TRBJ2-5
CDR3: ASSWGQGALETQY

V: TRBV30
length: 14
D: .
J: TRBJ2-1
CDR3: AWASNGGQGINEQF

V: TRBV19
length: 11
D: .
J: TRBJ1-1
CDR3: ASLSLERTEAF

V: TRBV7-9
length: 15
D: TRBD2
J: TRBJ2-3
CDR3: ASSSPPPSGGTDTQY

V: TRBV27
length: 14
D: TRBD2
J: TRBJ2-3
CDR3: ASSFSSGGLTDTQY

V: TRBV7-2
length: 13
D: .
J: TRBJ2-3
CDR3: ASSHWGVFTDTQY

V: TRBV7-2
length: 11
D: TRBD2
J: TRBJ2-1
CDR3: ASSVTSGTEQF

V: TRBV30
length: 14
D: .
J: TRBJ1-3
CDR3: AWSDGGEFSGNTIY

V: TRBV4-2
length: 15
D: TRBD2
J: TRBJ2-1
CDR3: ASSQDRALARYNEQF

V: TRBV30
length: 10
D: .
J: TRBJ2-7
CDR3: AWRSDLYEQY

V: TRBV29-1
length: 11
D: .
J: TRBJ1-4
CDR3: SVLGRWDEKLF

V: TRBV27
length: 11
D: .
J: TRBJ2-3
CDR3: ASTSAHTDTQY

V: TRBV5-1
length: 11
D: TRBD1
J: TRBJ2-7
CDR3: ASSHDRGREQY

V: TRBV12-3/TRBV12-4
length: 14
D: TRBD2
J: TRBJ2-5
CDR3: ASRSQLAGGQETQY

V: TRBV5-1
length: 12
D: TRBD2
J: TRBJ2-1
CDR3: ASSFFAGDNEQF

V: TRBV15
length: 13
D: .
J: TRBJ2-3
CDR3: ATSSRSWGADTQY

V: TRBV4-2
length: 16
D: TRBD2
J: TRBJ2-3
CDR3: ASSRGSGLSGGVDTQY

V: TRBV5-1
length: 12
D: TRBD2
J: TRBJ2-3
CDR3: ASLAGLSTDTQY

V: TRBV12-3/TRBV12-4
length: 12
D: .
J: TRBJ1-5
CDR3: ASSFKADNQPQH

V: TRBV3-1
length: 15
D: .
J: TRBJ2-1
CDR3: ASSRPVVASSYNEQF

V: TRBV12-3/TRBV12-4
length: 12
D: .
J: TRBJ1-6
CDR3: ASSLRTQGSPLH

V: TRBV5-5
length: 14
D: .
J: TRBJ2-7
CDR3: ASSLRRGQGLFEQY

V: TRBV7-9
length: 12
D: TRBD2
J: TRBJ2-7
CDR3: ASSLELAGWPQY

V: TRBV20-1
length: 12
D: TRBD2
J: TRBJ2-1
CDR3: SATPHLTSREQF

V: TRBV11-2
length: 13
D: .
J: TRBJ2-3
CDR3: ASSFTGQNTDTQY

V: TRBV4-3
length: 13
D: TRBD1
J: TRBJ2-7
CDR3: ASSLQDTGGYEQY

V: TRBV12-3/TRBV12-4
length: 11
D: .
J: TRBJ2-7
CDR3: ASSGTWGGEQY

V: TRBV6-2/TRBV6-3
length: 9
D: .
J: TRBJ1-1
CDR3: ASSYVTEAF

V: TRBV18
length: 13
D: .
J: TRBJ1-1
CDR3: ASSPPVIGGTEAF

V: TRBV20-1
length: 10
D: .
J: TRBJ2-3
CDR3: SSDLTTDTQY

V: TRBV5-1
length: 12
D: .
J: TRBJ2-7
CDR3: ASSSDSPSYEQY

V: TRBV7-2
length: 10
D: .
J: TRBJ2-7
CDR3: ASSPLPYEQY

V: TRBV7-3
length: 14
D: TRBD2
J: TRBJ2-1
CDR3: ASSSGGVAGDNEQF

V: TRBV19
length: 11
D: .
J: TRBJ2-7
CDR3: ASRQGSTYEQY

V: TRBV5-6
length: 14
D: .
J: TRBJ2-5
CDR3: ASSLEGGYWEETQY

V: TRBV12-3/TRBV12-4
length: 11
D: .
J: TRBJ1-2
CDR3: ASSLTNAHGYT

V: TRBV5-8
length: 13
D: .
J: TRBJ1-1
CDR3: ASSLSVREGTEAF

V: TRBV29-1
length: 10
D: .
J: TRBJ1-3
CDR3: SVDGSGNTIY

V: TRBV30
length: 14
D: TRBD1
J: TRBJ2-2
CDR3: ACPHKTGGGTGELF

V: TRBV9
length: 12
D: .
J: TRBJ2-2
CDR3: ASSNGPRSGELF